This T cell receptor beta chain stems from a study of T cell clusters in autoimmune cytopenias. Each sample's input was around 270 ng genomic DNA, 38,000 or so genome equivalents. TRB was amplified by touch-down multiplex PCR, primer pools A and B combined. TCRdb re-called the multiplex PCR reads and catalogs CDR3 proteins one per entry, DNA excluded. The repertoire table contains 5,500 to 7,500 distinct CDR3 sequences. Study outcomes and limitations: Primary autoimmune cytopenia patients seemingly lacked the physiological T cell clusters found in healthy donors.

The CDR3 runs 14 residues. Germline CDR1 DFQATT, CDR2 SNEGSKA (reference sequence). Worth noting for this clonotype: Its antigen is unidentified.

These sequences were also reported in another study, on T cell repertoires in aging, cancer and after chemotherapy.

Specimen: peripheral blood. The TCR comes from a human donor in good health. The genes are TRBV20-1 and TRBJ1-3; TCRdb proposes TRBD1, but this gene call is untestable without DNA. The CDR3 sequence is CSADKGATGNTIYF.